Listed below are T cell receptor beta chains from one sample, sequenced in a study of T cell repertoires in cytomegalovirus infection. TCRdb re-analysed the reads in MiXCR, keeping a single row per CDR3 protein. The data contain around 750,000 distinct CDR3 sequences, less than 35% of them singletons. No cognate antigen is known for these TCRs. Sequencing was performed on cultured CD8+ T cells from PBMCs, taken from culture after CMV antigen stimulation. These receptors all come from a human donor in good health (CMV status not recorded). Some clones in this sample may be carry-over from other donors' samples. Both conserved end residues are part of each CDR3.

v_call: TRBV19; j_call: TRBJ2-1; cdr3_aa: CASTEGTSSYNEQFF
v_call: TRBV15; j_call: TRBJ2-3; cdr3_aa: CATSRDVVTDTQYF
v_call: TRBV20-1; j_call: TRBJ2-5; cdr3_aa: CSARAYGAGESLKETQYF
v_call: TRBV7-9; j_call: TRBJ2-7; cdr3_aa: CASSRESYEQYF
v_call: TRBV12-3/TRBV12-4; j_call: TRBJ1-3; cdr3_aa: CASETISSGNTIYF
v_call: TRBV7-9; j_call: TRBJ2-3; cdr3_aa: CASSLALRQRTDTQYF
v_call: TRBV6-1; j_call: TRBJ2-7; cdr3_aa: CASSEALAGGTYEQYF
v_call: TRBV7-6; j_call: TRBJ2-4; cdr3_aa: CASSLPRGEAKNIQYF
v_call: TRBV4-1; j_call: TRBJ1-2; cdr3_aa: CASSQRSSVYGYTF
v_call: TRBV19; j_call: TRBJ1-2; cdr3_aa: CASKGTPPDHGYTF
v_call: TRBV6-1; j_call: TRBJ2-3; cdr3_aa: CAGTSGGSSTDTQYF
v_call: TRBV7-6; j_call: TRBJ2-3; cdr3_aa: CASSLAELAGKLGTQYF
v_call: TRBV18; j_call: TRBJ1-2; cdr3_aa: CASSPRDSDYGYTF
v_call: TRBV7-6; j_call: TRBJ2-7; cdr3_aa: CASSWGSGDYEQYF
v_call: TRBV9; j_call: TRBJ1-2; cdr3_aa: CASSPTGPPNGYTF
v_call: TRBV12-5; j_call: TRBJ1-2; cdr3_aa: CASGLSDISFGYTF
v_call: TRBV7-8; j_call: TRBJ2-5; cdr3_aa: CASSTRQGVRGGETQYF
v_call: TRBV27; j_call: TRBJ1-6; cdr3_aa: CASRGMGRTNSPLHF
v_call: TRBV7-8; j_call: TRBJ2-3; cdr3_aa: CASSLQGAVTDTQYF
v_call: TRBV6-6; j_call: TRBJ1-1; cdr3_aa: CASSYSRGMEDEAFF
v_call: TRBV29-1; j_call: TRBJ2-1; cdr3_aa: CSVEEAYLGNEQFF
v_call: TRBV12-3/TRBV12-4; j_call: TRBJ2-7; cdr3_aa: CASSPAWTDLSYEQYF
v_call: TRBV7-9; j_call: TRBJ2-5; cdr3_aa: CASSSKDRDQETQYF
v_call: TRBV7-2; j_call: TRBJ2-7; cdr3_aa: CASSSPWRGDYEQYF
v_call: TRBV6-5; j_call: TRBJ1-6; cdr3_aa: CASSLQFYSPLHF
v_call: TRBV12-3/TRBV12-4; j_call: TRBJ2-1; cdr3_aa: CASSSGPNHEQFF
v_call: TRBV7-2; j_call: TRBJ2-1; cdr3_aa: CASSLRSRDNEQFF
v_call: TRBV6-2/TRBV6-3; j_call: TRBJ2-5; cdr3_aa: CASSPFGGGGQETQYF
v_call: TRBV6-5; j_call: TRBJ2-5; cdr3_aa: CASSRWTSDGTQYF
v_call: TRBV19; j_call: TRBJ2-3; cdr3_aa: CASSSQGQGDVSDTQYF
v_call: TRBV6-6; j_call: TRBJ2-1; cdr3_aa: CASSSMGLAGGGAYNEQFF
v_call: TRBV7-9; j_call: TRBJ2-1; cdr3_aa: CASSSPGTSGDNEQFF
v_call: TRBV7-2; j_call: TRBJ2-2; cdr3_aa: CVSNISGTGLRLTGELFF
v_call: TRBV6-5; j_call: TRBJ2-5; cdr3_aa: CASSYSFGYQETQYF
v_call: TRBV2; j_call: TRBJ2-5; cdr3_aa: CASSDGQHFGETQYF
v_call: TRBV19; j_call: TRBJ2-4; cdr3_aa: CASSWRGAKNIQYF
v_call: TRBV6-5; j_call: TRBJ2-3; cdr3_aa: CASRTGFADTQYF
v_call: TRBV19; j_call: TRBJ2-5; cdr3_aa: CASSIERGSQETQYF
v_call: TRBV5-5; j_call: TRBJ2-1; cdr3_aa: CASSSKFIRGGYNEQFF
v_call: TRBV5-1; j_call: TRBJ1-1; cdr3_aa: CASSSMDTEAFF
v_call: TRBV27; j_call: TRBJ1-6; cdr3_aa: CASSLIKGQGYSPLHF
v_call: TRBV2; j_call: TRBJ1-5; cdr3_aa: CASSEGGGGQPQHF
v_call: TRBV6-1; j_call: TRBJ1-5; cdr3_aa: CASSEAGGAANQPQHF
v_call: TRBV2; j_call: TRBJ2-7; cdr3_aa: CASRDREVAYEQYF
v_call: TRBV6-6; j_call: TRBJ1-1; cdr3_aa: CASSYPREGINTEAFF